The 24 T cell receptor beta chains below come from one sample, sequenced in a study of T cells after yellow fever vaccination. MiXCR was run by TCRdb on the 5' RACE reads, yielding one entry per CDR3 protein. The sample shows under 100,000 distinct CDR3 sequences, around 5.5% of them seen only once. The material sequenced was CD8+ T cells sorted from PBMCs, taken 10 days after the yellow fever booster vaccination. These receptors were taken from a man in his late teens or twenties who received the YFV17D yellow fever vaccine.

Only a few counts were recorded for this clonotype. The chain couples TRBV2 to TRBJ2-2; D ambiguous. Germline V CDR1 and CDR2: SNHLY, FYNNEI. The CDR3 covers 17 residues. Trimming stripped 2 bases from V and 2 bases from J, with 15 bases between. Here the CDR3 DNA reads TGTGCCAGCAGTGAACCGGCCCTGGGTACCAACACCGGGGAGCTGTTTTTT. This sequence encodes CASSEPALGTNTGELFF.

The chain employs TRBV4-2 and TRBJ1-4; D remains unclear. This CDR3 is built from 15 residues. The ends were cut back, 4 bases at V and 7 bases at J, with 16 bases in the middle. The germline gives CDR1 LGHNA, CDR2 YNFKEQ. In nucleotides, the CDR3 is TGTGCCAGCAGCCCGAATGATATATCGGGTGAAAAACTGTTTTTT. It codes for CASSPNDISGEKLFF.

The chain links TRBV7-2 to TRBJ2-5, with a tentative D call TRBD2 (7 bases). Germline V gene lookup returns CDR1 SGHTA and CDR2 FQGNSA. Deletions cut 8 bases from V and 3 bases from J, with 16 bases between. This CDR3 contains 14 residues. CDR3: CASRVRGAEETQYF. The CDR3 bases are TGTGCCAGCCGCGTCCGGGGGGCAGAAGAGACCCAGTACTTC.

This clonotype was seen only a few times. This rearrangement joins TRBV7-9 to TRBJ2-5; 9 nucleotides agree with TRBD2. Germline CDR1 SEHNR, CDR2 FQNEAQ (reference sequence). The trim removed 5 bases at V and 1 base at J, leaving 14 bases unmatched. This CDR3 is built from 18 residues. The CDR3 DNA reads TGTGCCAGCAGCGGGAGTAGAGAGCCAGCGGGGGGCCAAGAGACCCAGTACTTC. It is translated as CASSGSREPAGGQETQYF.

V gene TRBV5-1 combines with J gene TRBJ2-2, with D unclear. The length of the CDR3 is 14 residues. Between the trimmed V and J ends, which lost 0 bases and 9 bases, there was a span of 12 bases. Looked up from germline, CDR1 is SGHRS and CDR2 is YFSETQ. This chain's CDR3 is CASSLEHTSRELFF. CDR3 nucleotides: TGCGCCAGCAGCTTGGAGCACACGTCCCGGGAGCTGTTTTTT.

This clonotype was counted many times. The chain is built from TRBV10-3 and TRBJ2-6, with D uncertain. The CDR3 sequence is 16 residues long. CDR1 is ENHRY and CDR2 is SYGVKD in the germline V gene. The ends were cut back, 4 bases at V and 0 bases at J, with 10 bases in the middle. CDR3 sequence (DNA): TGTGCCATCAGTGGGACCCGAGACTCTGGGGCCAACGTCCTGACTTTC. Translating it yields CAISGTRDSGANVLTF.

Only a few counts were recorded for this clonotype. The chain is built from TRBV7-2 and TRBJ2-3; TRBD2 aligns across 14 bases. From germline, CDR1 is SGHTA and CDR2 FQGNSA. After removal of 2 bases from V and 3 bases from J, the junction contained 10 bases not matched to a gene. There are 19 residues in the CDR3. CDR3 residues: CASSLPGLAGADNTDTQYF. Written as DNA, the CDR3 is TGTGCCAGCAGCTTACCGGGACTAGCGGGGGCGGATAATACAGATACGCAGTATTTT.

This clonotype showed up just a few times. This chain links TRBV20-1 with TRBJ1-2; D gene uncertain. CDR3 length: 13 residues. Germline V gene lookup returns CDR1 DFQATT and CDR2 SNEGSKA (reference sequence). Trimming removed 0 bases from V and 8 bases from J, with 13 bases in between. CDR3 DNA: TGCAGTGCTAGAGATCTGGATAGGATGGGCTACACCTTC. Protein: CSARDLDRMGYTF.

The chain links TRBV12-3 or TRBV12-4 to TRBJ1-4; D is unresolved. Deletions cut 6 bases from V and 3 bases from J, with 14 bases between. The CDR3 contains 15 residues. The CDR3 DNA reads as TGTGCCAGCAGCCCGGGAGGTGGAGCTAATGAAAAACTGTTTTTT. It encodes CASSPGGGANEKLFF.

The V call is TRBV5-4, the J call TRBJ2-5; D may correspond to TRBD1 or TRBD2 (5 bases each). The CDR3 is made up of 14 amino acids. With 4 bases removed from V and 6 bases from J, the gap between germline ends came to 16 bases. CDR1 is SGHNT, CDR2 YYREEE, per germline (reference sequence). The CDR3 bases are TGTGCCAGCAGCCGGGACGGGGCGCAAAAGACCCAGTACTTC. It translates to CASSRDGAQKTQYF.

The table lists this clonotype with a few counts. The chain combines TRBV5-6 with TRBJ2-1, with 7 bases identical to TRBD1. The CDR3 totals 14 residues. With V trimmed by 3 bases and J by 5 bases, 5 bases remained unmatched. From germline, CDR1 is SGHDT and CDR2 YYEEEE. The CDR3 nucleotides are TGTGCCAGCAGCTACGGGACAGATGACAATGAGCAGTTCTTC. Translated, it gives CASSYGTDDNEQFF.

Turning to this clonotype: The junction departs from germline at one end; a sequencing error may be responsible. This chain's CDR3 is CAISLVGEQFF. Written as DNA, the CDR3 is TGTGCCATCAGCTTGGTGGGAGAGCAGTTCTTC. This chain uses TRBV5-4 with TRBJ2-1; D ambiguous. CDR3 length: 11 residues. CDR1 and CDR2 (germline): SGHNT, YYREEE (reference sequence).

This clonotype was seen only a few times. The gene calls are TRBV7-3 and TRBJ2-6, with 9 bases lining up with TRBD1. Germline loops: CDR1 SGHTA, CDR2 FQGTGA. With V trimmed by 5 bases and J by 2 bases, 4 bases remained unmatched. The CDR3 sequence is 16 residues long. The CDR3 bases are TGTGCCAGCAGCCCTTGGACAGGGGCTGGGGCCAACGTCCTGACTTTC. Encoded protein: CASSPWTGAGANVLTF.

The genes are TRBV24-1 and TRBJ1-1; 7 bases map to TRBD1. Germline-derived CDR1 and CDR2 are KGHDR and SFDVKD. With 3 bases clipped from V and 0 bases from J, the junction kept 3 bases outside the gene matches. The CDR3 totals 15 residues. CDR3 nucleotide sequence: TGTGCCACCAGTGATCCGGACAGGCTGAACACTGAAGCTTTCTTT. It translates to CATSDPDRLNTEAFF.

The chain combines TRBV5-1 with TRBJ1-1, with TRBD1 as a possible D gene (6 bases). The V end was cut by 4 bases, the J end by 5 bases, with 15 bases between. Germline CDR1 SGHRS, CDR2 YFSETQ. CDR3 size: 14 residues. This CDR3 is CASSQGGGGTEAFF. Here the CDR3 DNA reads TGCGCCAGCAGCCAAGGAGGGGGAGGGACTGAAGCTTTCTTT.

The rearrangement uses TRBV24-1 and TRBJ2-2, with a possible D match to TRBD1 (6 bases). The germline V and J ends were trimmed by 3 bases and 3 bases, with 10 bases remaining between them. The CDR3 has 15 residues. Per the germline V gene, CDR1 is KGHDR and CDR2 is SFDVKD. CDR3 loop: CATSDNRVDTGELFF. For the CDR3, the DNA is TGTGCCACCAGTGATAACAGGGTGGACACCGGGGAGCTGTTTTTT.

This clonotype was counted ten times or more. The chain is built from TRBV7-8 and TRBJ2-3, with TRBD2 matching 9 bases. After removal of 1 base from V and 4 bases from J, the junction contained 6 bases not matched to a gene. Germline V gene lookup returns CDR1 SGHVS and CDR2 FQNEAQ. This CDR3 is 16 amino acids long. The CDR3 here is CASSLVSSGVADTQYF. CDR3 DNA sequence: TGTGCCAGCAGCTTAGTCTCTAGCGGGGTGGCAGATACGCAGTATTTT.

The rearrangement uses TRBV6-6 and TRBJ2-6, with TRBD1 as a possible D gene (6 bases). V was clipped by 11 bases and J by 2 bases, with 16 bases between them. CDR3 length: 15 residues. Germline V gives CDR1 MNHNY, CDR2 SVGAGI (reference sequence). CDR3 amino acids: CACRTDLAGANVLTF. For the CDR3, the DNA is TGTGCCTGTAGGACAGACCTAGCTGGGGCCAACGTCCTGACTTTC.

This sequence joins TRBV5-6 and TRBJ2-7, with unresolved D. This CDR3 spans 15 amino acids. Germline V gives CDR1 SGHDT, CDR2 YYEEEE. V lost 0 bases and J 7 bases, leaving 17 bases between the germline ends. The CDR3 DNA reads TGTGCCAGCAGCTTGGTCAGGAAACCCCCGAGTGAGCAGTACTTC. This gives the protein CASSLVRKPPSEQYF.

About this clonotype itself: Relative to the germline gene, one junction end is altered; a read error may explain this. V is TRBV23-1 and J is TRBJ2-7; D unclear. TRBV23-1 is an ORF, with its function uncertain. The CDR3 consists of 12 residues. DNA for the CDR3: TGCGCCAGAAGTCATCCCGGGTACGAGCAGTACTTC. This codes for CARSHPGYEQYF.

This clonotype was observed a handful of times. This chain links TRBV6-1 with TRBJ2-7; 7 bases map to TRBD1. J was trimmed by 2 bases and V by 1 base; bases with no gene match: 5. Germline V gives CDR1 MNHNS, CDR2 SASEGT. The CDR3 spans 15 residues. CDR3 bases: TGTGCCAGCAGTGAAGGGCAGGGGGTAGCCTACGAGCAGTACGTC. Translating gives CASSEGQGVAYEQYV.

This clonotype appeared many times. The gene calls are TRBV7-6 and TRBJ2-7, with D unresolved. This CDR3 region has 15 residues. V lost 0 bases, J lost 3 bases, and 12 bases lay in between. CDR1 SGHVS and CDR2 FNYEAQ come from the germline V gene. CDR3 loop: CASSLALRQDYEQYV. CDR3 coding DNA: TGTGCCAGCAGCTTAGCGCTGAGACAAGACTACGAGCAGTACGTC.

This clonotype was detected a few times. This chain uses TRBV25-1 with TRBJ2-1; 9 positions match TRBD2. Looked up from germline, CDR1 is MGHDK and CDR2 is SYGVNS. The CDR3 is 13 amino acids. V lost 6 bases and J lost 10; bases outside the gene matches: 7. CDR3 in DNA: TGTGCCAGCAGCCCGGGACTAGCAAAGGAGCAGTTCTTC. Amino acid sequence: CASSPGLAKEQFF.

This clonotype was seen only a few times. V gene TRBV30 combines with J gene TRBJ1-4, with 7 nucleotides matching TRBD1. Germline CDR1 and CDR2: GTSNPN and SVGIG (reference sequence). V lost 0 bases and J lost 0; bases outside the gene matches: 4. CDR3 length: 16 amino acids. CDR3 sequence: CAWSVGQATTNEKLFF. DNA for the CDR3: TGTGCCTGGAGTGTAGGACAGGCGACAACTAATGAAAAACTGTTTTTT.